This T cell receptor beta chain emerged from a study of blood T cells in healthy people across ages. The germline gives CDR1 DFQATT, CDR2 SNEGSKA (reference sequence). This CDR3 has 15 amino acids. The ends were cut back, 2 bases at V and 0 bases at J, with 14 bases in the middle. Next came a second PCR, run for about 7 to 12 cycles, which used a sample-barcoded 5' primer along with a J-beta primer mix. TCRdb fed the 5' RACE reads into MiXCR, producing one record per CDR3 protein. The sample lists roughly 1,500,000 distinct CDR3 sequences; roughly a third were seen once. Sequences were obtained from blood. The receptor was derived from a woman in her 30s in good health. The chain couples TRBV20-1 to TRBJ2-7; possibly TRBD1 for D (6 bases). CDR3 loop: CSARSQTGSSYEQYF. The CDR3 coding sequence is TGCAGTGCTAGATCGCAAACAGGGAGCTCCTACGAGCAGTACTTC.